This TCR beta chain came from a study of human T cells and chemical hapten exposure. Whole-study context: Mainly, slight library volume differences in the pool made TCR yields vary. Regarding the study as a whole: PT1 expanded TCR numbers rose with patch test score.

This clonotype has at least ten counts. Antigen: not known. Using its own MiXCR run on the RACE reads, TCRdb lists one record per CDR3 protein. The repertoire holds 300,000 to 450,000 distinct CDR3 sequences, with roughly 4.8% as singletons. Trimming took 3 bases from V and 7 from J; bases not matched to a gene: 8. Germline-derived CDR1 and CDR2 are LNHDA and SQIVND (reference sequence). The CDR3 extends over 15 amino acids. Time point: patch test 1, 2 weeks after DPC sensitization. Treatment defined: therapeutic diphenylcyclopropenone sensitization with weekly scalp DPC. In every case, blood was obtained before the patch test was applied.

V usage is TRBV19 and J usage is TRBJ2-2, with 7 bases lining up with TRBD2. The material was whole blood, obtained in connection with sensitization to the hapten diphenylcyclopropenone (DPC). This TCR derives from a woman in her forties or fifties with alopecia areata. Some clones in this sample may be carry-over from other donors' samples. Here the CDR3 reads CASSMGGRSDGELFF. Here the CDR3 DNA reads TGTGCCAGTAGTATGGGCGGGAGATCCGACGGGGAGCTGTTTTTT.